The rows below give T cell receptor beta chains drawn from one sample of a study of glioma-infiltrating T cells after dendritic cell vaccination. Profiled with immunoSEQ multiplex PCR; TCRdb holds only in-frame clones, not every one. The sample shows 98,000 or so clones, approximately 80% of them seen only once. Sequenced material: blood, taken after dendritic cell vaccination. All receptors derive from a human donor with glioblastoma. CDR3s include the opening cysteine and the closing phenylalanine or tryptophan. D genes are given only for firm matches. Size values are once, few and many counts, or a class for expanded clones, and some rows have none.

j_gene: TRBJ2-7
abundance: -
v_gene: TRBV30
d_gene: TRBD2
CDR3aa: CAWSASGVREQYF
CDR3nt: TGTGCCTGGAGTGCTAGCGGGGTCCGCGAGCAGTACTTC

j_gene: TRBJ2-3
abundance: once
v_gene: TRBV5-1
d_gene: -
CDR3aa: CASSTSGQSDTQYF
CDR3nt: TGCGCCAGCAGCACCTCAGGGCAGTCAGATACGCAGTATTTT

j_gene: TRBJ2-1
abundance: -
v_gene: TRBV7-3
d_gene: -
CDR3aa: CASSNHETSSYNEQFF
CDR3nt: TGTGCCAGCAGCAACCACGAGACTAGCTCCTACAATGAGCAGTTCTTC

j_gene: TRBJ2-1
abundance: -
v_gene: TRBV9
d_gene: TRBD1
CDR3aa: CASSVESSDREKFF
CDR3nt: TGTGCCAGCAGCGTAGAAAGTTCGGACAGGGAGAAGTTCTTC

j_gene: TRBJ2-7
abundance: -
v_gene: TRBV11-2
d_gene: TRBD1
CDR3aa: CASSLIGQGDHEQYF
CDR3nt: TGTGCCAGCAGCCTTATCGGACAGGGAGACCACGAGCAGTACTTC

j_gene: TRBJ1-1
abundance: few
v_gene: TRBV28
d_gene: -
CDR3aa: CASTLLTVNTEAFF
CDR3nt: TGTGCCAGCACCCTCCTGACAGTGAACACTGAAGCTTTCTTT

j_gene: TRBJ1-1
abundance: -
v_gene: TRBV9
d_gene: -
CDR3aa: CASSVAVRTEAFF
CDR3nt: TGTGCCAGCAGCGTAGCCGTGCGCACTGAAGCTTTCTTT

j_gene: TRBJ1-1
abundance: -
v_gene: TRBV27
d_gene: -
CDR3aa: CASSLGYSGNTEAFF
CDR3nt: TGTGCCAGCAGTTTAGGGTACTCAGGGAACACTGAAGCTTTCTTT

j_gene: TRBJ1-1
abundance: -
v_gene: TRBV28
d_gene: -
CDR3aa: CASSSTGNGNTEAFF
CDR3nt: TGTGCCAGCAGTTCAACAGGTAACGGAAACACTGAAGCTTTCTTT

j_gene: TRBJ1-2
abundance: -
v_gene: TRBV27
d_gene: -
CDR3aa: CASGLNYGYTF
CDR3nt: TGTGCCAGCGGGCTGAACTATGGCTACACCTTC

j_gene: TRBJ2-1
abundance: -
v_gene: TRBV11-2
d_gene: TRBD2
CDR3aa: CASRWGGYNEQFF
CDR3nt: TGTGCCAGCAGGTGGGGGGGCTACAATGAGCAGTTCTTC

j_gene: TRBJ2-1
abundance: -
v_gene: TRBV4-1
d_gene: TRBD2
CDR3aa: CASSPGGTSGVNEQFF
CDR3nt: TGCGCCAGCAGCCCCGGAGGGACTAGCGGGGTTAATGAGCAGTTCTTC

j_gene: TRBJ2-3
abundance: -
v_gene: TRBV7-2
d_gene: TRBD2
CDR3aa: CASSVSGRFTDTQYF
CDR3nt: TGTGCCAGCAGCGTTAGCGGGAGGTTCACAGATACGCAGTATTTT

j_gene: TRBJ1-4
abundance: -
v_gene: TRBV9
d_gene: -
CDR3aa: CASSATRQAEKLFF
CDR3nt: TGTGCCAGCAGCGCGACTCGACAGGCGGAAAAACTGTTTTTT

j_gene: TRBJ2-5
abundance: -
v_gene: TRBV11-2
d_gene: -
CDR3aa: CASSFTTAGSVVETQYF
CDR3nt: TGTGCCAGCAGCTTCACGACTGCTGGTAGTGTTGTGGAGACCCAGTACTTC

j_gene: TRBJ2-7
abundance: once
v_gene: TRBV5-1
d_gene: -
CDR3aa: CASSYDRSSYEQYF
CDR3nt: TGCGCCAGCAGCTACGACAGGAGCTCCTACGAGCAGTACTTC

j_gene: TRBJ2-7
abundance: -
v_gene: TRBV5-1
d_gene: TRBD2
CDR3aa: CASTSGLAGLHEQYF
CDR3nt: TGCGCCAGCACCTCAGGACTAGCGGGACTCCACGAGCAGTACTTC

j_gene: TRBJ2-1
abundance: once
v_gene: TRBV9
d_gene: -
CDR3aa: CASSVDAGNEQFF
CDR3nt: TGTGCCAGCAGCGTAGACGCAGGCAATGAGCAGTTCTTC

j_gene: TRBJ1-5
abundance: -
v_gene: TRBV19
d_gene: TRBD1
CDR3aa: CASSGTGGKQPQHF
CDR3nt: TGTGCCAGTAGTGGTACAGGGGGCAAGCAGCCCCAGCATTTT

j_gene: TRBJ2-3
abundance: -
v_gene: TRBV27
d_gene: TRBD2
CDR3aa: CASSGTSGRPDTQYF
CDR3nt: TGTGCCAGCAGCGGGACTAGCGGGAGACCAGATACGCAGTATTTT

j_gene: TRBJ2-5
abundance: -
v_gene: TRBV5-6
d_gene: TRBD1
CDR3aa: CASSLQGASETQYF
CDR3nt: TGTGCCAGCAGCCTACAGGGGGCTTCAGAGACCCAGTACTTC

j_gene: TRBJ2-7
abundance: -
v_gene: TRBV10-2
d_gene: -
CDR3aa: CASSELYRVGEQYF
CDR3nt: TGCGCCAGCAGTGAGCTATACAGGGTCGGCGAGCAGTACTTC

j_gene: TRBJ1-4
abundance: -
v_gene: TRBV21-1
d_gene: -
CDR3aa: CASSFTAFPFATNEKLFF
CDR3nt: TGTGCCAGCAGCTTCACAGCATTCCCATTTGCAACTAATGAAAAACTGTTTTTT

j_gene: TRBJ2-6
abundance: few
v_gene: TRBV4-2
d_gene: -
CDR3aa: CASSQEEYSGANVLTF
CDR3nt: TGTGCCAGCAGCCAAGAAGAGTACTCTGGGGCCAACGTCCTGACTTTC

j_gene: TRBJ2-1
abundance: -
v_gene: TRBV5-1
d_gene: -
CDR3aa: CASSLMSAGVDEQFF
CDR3nt: TGCGCCAGCAGCTTGATGAGTGCAGGGGTGGATGAGCAGTTCTTC

j_gene: TRBJ1-1
abundance: many
v_gene: TRBV6-4
d_gene: -
CDR3aa: CASSDSPNTEAFF
CDR3nt: TGTGCCAGCAGTGACAGCCCGAACACTGAAGCTTTCTTT

j_gene: TRBJ2-7
abundance: -
v_gene: TRBV11-3
d_gene: -
CDR3aa: CASSLSPSSGEQYF
CDR3nt: TGTGCCAGCAGCTTATCGCCAAGTTCGGGCGAGCAGTACTTC

j_gene: TRBJ2-1
abundance: -
v_gene: TRBV5-1
d_gene: TRBD2
CDR3aa: CASSPTSGSHNEQFF
CDR3nt: TGCGCCAGCAGCCCGACTAGCGGGAGCCACAATGAGCAGTTCTTC

j_gene: TRBJ2-3
abundance: few
v_gene: TRBV7-9
d_gene: TRBD2
CDR3aa: CASSVLAGDADTQYF
CDR3nt: TGTGCCAGCAGCGTACTAGCGGGGGATGCAGATACGCAGTATTTT

j_gene: TRBJ2-7
abundance: -
v_gene: TRBV18
d_gene: TRBD1
CDR3aa: CASSPGTASYEQYF
CDR3nt: TGTGCCAGCTCACCCGGGACAGCCTCCTACGAGCAGTACTTC

j_gene: TRBJ1-3
abundance: -
v_gene: TRBV29-1
d_gene: -
CDR3aa: CSVAPSSGNTIYF
CDR3nt: TGCAGCGTGGCCCCTAGCTCTGGAAACACCATATATTTT

j_gene: TRBJ2-1
abundance: few
v_gene: TRBV6-6
d_gene: TRBD2
CDR3aa: CASTLAGEHNEQFF
CDR3nt: TGTGCCAGCACCCTAGCGGGAGAGCACAATGAGCAGTTCTTC

j_gene: TRBJ2-1
abundance: -
v_gene: TRBV4-1
d_gene: TRBD2
CDR3aa: CASSQDGSGVRNEQFF
CDR3nt: TGCGCCAGCAGCCAAGACGGTAGCGGGGTAAGAAATGAGCAGTTCTTC

j_gene: TRBJ2-1
abundance: once
v_gene: TRBV4-1
d_gene: -
CDR3aa: CASSPRARSDSNNEQFF
CDR3nt: TGCGCCAGCAGCCCACGCGCCAGATCGGACAGTAACAATGAGCAGTTCTTC

j_gene: TRBJ2-7
abundance: once
v_gene: TRBV19
d_gene: -
CDR3aa: CASSPRLASDEQYF
CDR3nt: TGTGCCAGTAGTCCGAGGCTAGCGAGCGACGAGCAGTACTTC

j_gene: TRBJ1-2
abundance: -
v_gene: TRBV5-1
d_gene: -
CDR3aa: CASSLDGQGIGGYTF
CDR3nt: TGCGCCAGCAGCTTGGACGGGCAGGGGATAGGTGGCTACACCTTC

j_gene: TRBJ2-5
abundance: -
v_gene: TRBV7-3
d_gene: -
CDR3aa: CASSLYGEETQYF
CDR3nt: TGTGCCAGCAGCTTATACGGGGAAGAGACCCAGTACTTC

j_gene: TRBJ1-2
abundance: -
v_gene: TRBV9
d_gene: -
CDR3aa: CASSVGGNRYGYTF
CDR3nt: TGTGCCAGCAGCGTAGGGGGCAATCGCTATGGCTACACCTTC

j_gene: TRBJ1-5
abundance: -
v_gene: TRBV6-1
d_gene: TRBD1
CDR3aa: CASSEVFWDREWNQPQHF
CDR3nt: TGTGCCAGCAGTGAAGTTTTTTGGGACAGGGAATGGAATCAGCCCCAGCATTTT

j_gene: TRBJ2-7
abundance: -
v_gene: TRBV19
d_gene: TRBD1
CDR3aa: CASSIGGQGGPEQYF
CDR3nt: TGTGCCAGTAGTATTGGGGGACAGGGAGGTCCCGAGCAGTACTTC

j_gene: TRBJ1-2
abundance: -
v_gene: TRBV7-9
d_gene: -
CDR3aa: CASSRGAANLYGYTF
CDR3nt: TGTGCCAGCAGTCGCGGGGCCGCTAACCTCTATGGCTACACCTTC

j_gene: TRBJ2-5
abundance: -
v_gene: TRBV4-1
d_gene: -
CDR3aa: CASSQGFGGGAYQETQYF
CDR3nt: TGCGCCAGCAGCCAAGGATTCGGCGGCGGGGCGTACCAAGAGACCCAGTACTTC

j_gene: TRBJ2-3
abundance: -
v_gene: TRBV7-9
d_gene: TRBD2
CDR3aa: CASSYQANSGGARADTQYF
CDR3nt: TGTGCCAGCAGCTACCAAGCGAATAGCGGGGGGGCTAGAGCAGATACGCAGTATTTT

j_gene: TRBJ2-3
abundance: -
v_gene: TRBV19
d_gene: TRBD2
CDR3aa: CASSTSSGMFTDTQYF
CDR3nt: TGTGCCAGTAGTACCTCTAGCGGGATGTTCACAGATACGCAGTATTTT

j_gene: TRBJ1-2
abundance: once
v_gene: TRBV5-1
d_gene: TRBD1
CDR3aa: CASSLLGDRGSGYTF
CDR3nt: TGCGCCAGCAGCTTGTTAGGGGACAGGGGCTCTGGCTACACCTTC

j_gene: TRBJ1-2
abundance: -
v_gene: TRBV10-3
d_gene: TRBD1
CDR3aa: CAIGTGDYGYTF
CDR3nt: TGTGCCATCGGAACAGGGGATTATGGCTACACCTTC

j_gene: TRBJ1-2
abundance: -
v_gene: TRBV6-5
d_gene: -
CDR3aa: CASSYSRGNYGYTF
CDR3nt: TGTGCCAGCAGTTACTCGAGAGGAAACTATGGCTACACCTTC

j_gene: TRBJ2-7
abundance: -
v_gene: TRBV5-6
d_gene: TRBD2
CDR3aa: CASSTLAGEGYEQYF
CDR3nt: TGTGCCAGCAGCACCCTAGCGGGAGAGGGCTACGAGCAGTACTTC

j_gene: TRBJ2-1
abundance: -
v_gene: TRBV19
d_gene: -
CDR3aa: CASSNSYSYNEQFF
CDR3nt: TGTGCCAGTAGTAACAGTTACTCCTACAATGAGCAGTTCTTC

j_gene: TRBJ1-5
abundance: -
v_gene: TRBV5-1
d_gene: -
CDR3aa: CASSFGRAGQPQHF
CDR3nt: TGCGCCAGCAGCTTTGGCAGGGCCGGTCAGCCCCAGCATTTT

j_gene: TRBJ2-2
abundance: -
v_gene: TRBV6-1
d_gene: -
CDR3aa: CASSDLYNTGELFF
CDR3nt: TGTGCCAGCAGTGATCTTTATAACACCGGGGAGCTGTTTTTT

j_gene: TRBJ2-1
abundance: -
v_gene: TRBV19
d_gene: TRBD2
CDR3aa: CASSTLAGLYNEQFF
CDR3nt: TGTGCCAGTAGTACACTAGCGGGACTGTACAATGAGCAGTTCTTC

j_gene: TRBJ2-1
abundance: -
v_gene: TRBV6-1
d_gene: TRBD1
CDR3aa: CASSEGTGGLLDEQFF
CDR3nt: TGTGCCAGCAGTGAAGGAACAGGGGGTTTGCTAGATGAGCAGTTCTTC

j_gene: TRBJ2-3
abundance: few
v_gene: TRBV4-1
d_gene: -
CDR3aa: CASSQDPGFPTDTQYF
CDR3nt: TGCGCCAGCAGCCAAGATCCGGGTTTCCCCACAGATACGCAGTATTTT